The 14 T cell receptor beta chains below were found in one sample sequenced in a study of graft-versus-host responses after intestinal transplantation. Measured with immunoSEQ multiplex PCR; TCRdb has only the in-frame clones, and not every one. The repertoire holds 80,000 to 95,000 clones, roughly 91% seen once, with 1.5% to 2.5% in the top ten. Their specific antigens are unknown. Sequencing was performed on unstimulated CD8+ T cells sorted from spleen or lymph node cells, taken before intestinal transplant. The receptors come from a human donor who received an intestinal transplant.

This clone was detected once. The rearrangement joins TRBV7-8 to TRBJ1-5; 8 bases agree with TRBD1. Germline V gene sequence: CDR1 SGHVS, CDR2 FQNEAQ. J was trimmed by 7 bases and V by 4 bases; bases with no gene match: 12. CDR3 length equals 16 residues. Here the CDR3 DNA reads TGTGCCAGCAGCTCGGGGACAGGAGCGAGGGGACAGCCCCAGCATTTT. This codes for CASSSGTGARGQPQHF.

The J gene is TRBJ2-5, the V gene TRBV5-5; the D gene is possibly TRBD2 (5 bases). Germline V gene data show CDR1 as SGHKS and CDR2 as YYEKEE (reference sequence). Trimming took off 2 bases at V and 1 base at J, with 15 bases between the two ends. This CDR3 is 16 amino acids long. Written as DNA, the CDR3 is TGTGCCAGCAGCTTCCAGGCGACTACCCTCCAAGAGACCCAGTACTTC. Residues: CASSFQATTLQETQYF.

The CDR3 DNA follows: TGTGCCTGGAGTGATCCTAGGGGGCTCGGCACTGAAGCTTTCTTT. Protein sequence: CAWSDPRGLGTEAFF. The gene calls are TRBV30 and TRBJ1-1; TRBD1 aligns across 7 bases. Germline CDR1 and CDR2: GTSNPN and SVGIG (reference sequence). The CDR3 is made up of 15 amino acids. V lost 1 base, J lost 4 bases, and 9 bases stayed unmatched.

V usage is TRBV6-5 and J usage is TRBJ1-6; 10 bases match TRBD1. From germline, CDR1 is MNHEY and CDR2 SVGAGI. The CDR3 runs to 15 residues. The J segment lost 8 bases and the V segment lost 4 bases, leaving 5 bases of the junction unmatched. The CDR3 coding sequence is TGTGCCAGCAGTTTGACAGGGGGCGCCGATTCACCCCTCCACTTT. Translated, it gives CASSLTGGADSPLHF.

The rearrangement uses TRBV27 and TRBJ2-7; TRBD2 is a possible D gene (6 bases). Trimming removed 6 bases from V and 4 bases from J, with 10 bases in between. The CDR3 runs to 12 residues. Germline V CDR1 and CDR2: MNHEY, SMNVEV (reference sequence). The CDR3 sequence: CASRGGVYEQYF. CDR3 in DNA: TGTGCCAGCAGAGGAGGGGTTTACGAGCAGTACTTC.

The chain combines TRBV9 with TRBJ2-3, with 7 bases lining up with TRBD2. Per germline, CDR1 SGDLS and CDR2 YYNGEE. V was pared by 4 bases and J by 1 base, with 3 bases of the junction left unmatched. The CDR3 is 14 residues long. CDR3 nucleotides: TGTGCCAGCAGCTCTGCGGGGGGCACAGATACGCAGTATTTT. It yields the protein CASSSAGGTDTQYF.

The chain combines TRBV27 with TRBJ2-2; 9 nucleotides line up with TRBD1. CDR3 size: 14 residues. The V gene's germline CDR1 is MNHEY and CDR2 SMNVEV (reference sequence). J lost 5 bases, V lost 4 bases, and 2 bases had no gene match. CDR3 nucleotide sequence: TGTGCCAGCAGTTGGACAGGGGAAACCGGGGAGCTGTTTTTT. It encodes CASSWTGETGELFF.

The chain is built from TRBV7-9 and TRBJ2-4; TRBD2 aligns across 7 bases. CDR3 length: 14 residues. From germline, CDR1 is SEHNR and CDR2 FQNEAQ (reference sequence). With 1 base clipped from V and 8 bases from J, the junction kept 5 bases outside the gene matches. The DNA for the CDR3 is TGTGCCAGCAGCTTAGTTGGAGGGAGGGACATTCAGTACTTC. Translating it yields CASSLVGGRDIQYF. The variable domain in full, with the rest retrieved from reference TRBV7-9 and TRBJ2-4, is DTGVSQNPRHKITKRGQNVTFRCDPISEHNRLYWYRQTLGQGPEFLTYFQNEAQLEKSRLLSDRFSAERPKGSFSTLEIQRTEQGDSAMYLCASSLVGGRDIQYFGAGTRLSVL.

The V and J genes are TRBV27 and TRBJ1-4; 8 bases map to TRBD1. The length of the CDR3 is 14 residues. The V gene's germline CDR1 is MNHEY and CDR2 SMNVEV (reference sequence). Trimming took 2 bases from V and 5 from J; bases not matched to a gene: 1. The chain's CDR3 is CASSLGTGNEKLFF. CDR3 in DNA: TGTGCCAGCAGTTTAGGGACAGGAAATGAAAAACTGTTTTTT.

This chain uses TRBV27 with TRBJ1-5, with D unresolved. The CDR3 consists of 14 residues. The V end lost 3 bases, the J end lost 11 bases, and 17 bases lay between the germline ends. Germline CDR1 and CDR2: MNHEY and SMNVEV (reference sequence). CDR3 DNA: TGTGCCAGCAGTTTGAAAAGCTTAAGCGAAGCCCAGCATTTT. This sequence encodes CASSLKSLSEAQHF.

This chain uses TRBV7-9 with TRBJ2-5; D gene ambiguous. The germline V gene encodes CDR1 SEHNR and CDR2 FQNEAQ (reference sequence). V was pared by 4 bases and J by 5 bases, with 5 bases between. This CDR3 spans 11 amino acids. CDR3 in DNA: TGTGCCAGCAGCTCCGCGGAGACCCAGTACTTC. Amino acids: CASSSAETQYF.

The rearrangement uses TRBV6-1 and TRBJ2-7; 10 bases fit TRBD1. V lost 5 bases to trimming and J lost 2 bases; unmatched junction nucleotides: 6. The CDR3 totals 15 residues. CDR1 and CDR2 (germline): MNHNS, SASEGT. This CDR3 is CASSPGTGVAYEQYF. The CDR3 DNA sequence: TGTGCCAGCAGTCCCGGGACAGGGGTCGCCTACGAGCAGTACTTC.

This clone is a singleton in its sample. The chain uses TRBV27 and TRBJ1-2; 11 bases are shared with TRBD1. This CDR3 has 17 amino acids. Per the germline V gene, CDR1 is MNHEY and CDR2 is SMNVEV (reference sequence). Trimming took 3 bases from V and 2 from J; bases not matched to a gene: 8. For the CDR3, the DNA is TGTGCCAGCAGTTTCGGACAGGGGGCAGGGACCAACTATGGCTACACCTTC. Encoded protein: CASSFGQGAGTNYGYTF.

This clone was detected once. The chain joins TRBV5-8 to TRBJ2-3; a weak D match, TRBD1 (6 bases). Trimming left V 10 bases short and J 2 bases short, with 14 bases between. Looked up from germline, CDR1 is SGHTS and CDR2 is YDEGEE. This CDR3 has 13 residues. CDR3 protein: CAGIQGTTDTQYF. The CDR3 region has the DNA TGTGCCGGAATACAGGGAACCACAGATACGCAGTATTTT.